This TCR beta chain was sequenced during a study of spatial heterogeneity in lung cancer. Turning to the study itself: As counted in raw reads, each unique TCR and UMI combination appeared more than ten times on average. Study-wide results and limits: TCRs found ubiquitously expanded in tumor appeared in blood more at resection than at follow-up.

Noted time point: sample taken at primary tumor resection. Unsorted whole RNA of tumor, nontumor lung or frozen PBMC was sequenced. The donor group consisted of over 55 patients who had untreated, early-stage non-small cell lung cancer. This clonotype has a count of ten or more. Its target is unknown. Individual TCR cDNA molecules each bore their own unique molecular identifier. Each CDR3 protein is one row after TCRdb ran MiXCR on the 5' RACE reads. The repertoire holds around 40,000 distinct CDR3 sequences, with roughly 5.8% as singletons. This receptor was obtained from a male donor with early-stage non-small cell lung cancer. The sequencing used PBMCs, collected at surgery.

The CDR3 region has the DNA TGCGCCAGCAGCCCGGGTGGCTCCTATAATTCACCCCTCCACTTT. This sequence encodes CASSPGGSYNSPLHF. The chain couples TRBV5-1 to TRBJ1-6; D remains unclear. The CDR3 covers 15 residues. The V gene's germline CDR1 is SGHRS and CDR2 YFSETQ. V lost 4 bases to trimming and J lost 0 bases, with 8 bases between them.